This T cell receptor (beta chain) emerged from a study of cytomegalovirus exposure and HLA in healthy donors. Study context: Findings of an earlier analysis included over 95 million unique TCR beta sequences from about 180 million T cells.

In the PCR, 60 Vbeta and 13 Jbeta primers were used. Method: immunoSEQ multiplex PCR; TCRdb's copy keeps in-frame clones and lacks some. The data contain 130,000 to 150,000 clones, around 79% of them singletons. On this clone: Its antigen is unknown.

Study conclusions and caveats: The authors reported that TCR beta sequences could predict HLA-A and HLA-B alleles. These predictions were accurate for most subjects in the first cohort. Earlier findings revealed that most TCR beta V segments proved productive either about 90% or about 30% of the time. Across donors, most TCRs were seen rarely, yet some public ones were widespread.

Sequenced material: PBMCs. The receptor was derived from a male donor in good health and CMV-seronegative.

The CDR3 is CASRDSSGTQHF. CDR3 bases: TGTGCCAGCAGGGACTCGAGTGGGACCCAGCATTTT. The chain links TRBV2 to TRBJ1-5; D is unclear. The CDR3 extends over 12 amino acids. V gave up 6 bases and J gave up 11 bases, with 14 bases separating them. Germline V CDR1 and CDR2: SNHLY, FYNNEI. The complete variable domain, with remaining parts taken from reference TRBV2 and TRBJ1-5, reads EPEVTQTPSHQVTQMGQEVILRCVPISNHLYFYWYRQILGQKVEFLVSFYNNEISEKSEIFDDQFSVERPDGSNFTLKIRSTKLEDSAMYFCASRDSSGTQHFGDGTRLSIL.